This T cell receptor (beta chain) was sequenced during a study of shared clonotypes between healthy human individuals. Whole-study findings and limits: Few donors limited the genetic and exposure-history diversity represented.

V was trimmed by 3 bases and J by 4 bases, leaving 16 bases between them. The CDR3 length is 15 residues. Germline V gene data show CDR1 as MDHEN and CDR2 as SYDVKM. Of note for this clone: Antigen specificity is unknown.

The data were produced by immunoSEQ multiplex PCR, yet TCRdb's version contains in-frame clones alone and is incomplete. The data contain some 2,500,000 clones, 93% of them singletons. V usage is TRBV28 and J usage is TRBJ2-7; TRBD1 or TRBD2 may be the D gene (6 bases each). The sequenced sample consisted of naive CD4+ T cells from PBMCs. Subset meaning: CD45RA+ positively selected. The receptor was derived from a man between 18 and 29 years old in good health. Some clones in this sample may be carry-over from other donors' samples. The CDR3 DNA reads as TGTGCCAGCAGTTTCGGGGGCGCAAAGTTTTACGAGCAGTACTTC. It is translated as CASSFGGAKFYEQYF.